This T cell receptor (beta chain) was recorded in a study of T-cell reconstitution after alpha-beta-depleted transplantation in children. This clonotype appeared a few times. The V and J ends lost 2 bases and 2 bases respectively, with 17 bases between them. The CDR3 consists of 17 residues. Germline CDR1 SGHNT, CDR2 YENEEA. Preparing the TCRbeta library involved the use of unique molecular identifiers. Each CDR3 protein gets one entry after TCRdb re-called the PCR reads with MiXCR. The table includes roughly 500,000 distinct CDR3 sequences, approximately 13% detected once. Source: PBMCs from the stem cell graft donor, taken from the stem cell graft. J is TRBJ2-3 and V is TRBV11-3; D unresolved. This clonotype originated in a human donor who donated a stem cell graft to a child with combined immunodeficiency. CDR3 residues: CASSLNPVTSYTDTQYF. The CDR3 DNA follows: TGTGCCAGCAGCTTAAACCCCGTCACTTCATACACAGATACGCAGTATTTT.